This TCR beta chain was recovered during a study of blood T cell repertoires in COVID-19. Study details: There were acute and convalescent COVID-19 samples, and they came from the United States, Italy and Spain. Sample material is recorded as cDNA or gDNA derived from T cells, B-cell-depleted T cells, or PBMCs.

As originally analysed: Reference gene primer amplification yielded estimated nucleated cell counts. Produced via immunoSEQ multiplex PCR; TCRdb's table is partial and in-frame only. From that table come the V and J calls and clone size; the DNA was used to work out D and trimming. The sample has hundreds of thousands of clones, around 89% seen once. Seattle's cohort entered during active infection and was followed longitudinally. CDR1 SNHLY and CDR2 FYNNEI come from the germline V gene. Unmatched junction bases numbered 3, after V lost 7 bases and J lost 1 base. The CDR3 totals 14 residues. This clonotype originated in a woman in her twenties or thirties with COVID-19, enrolled during active disease. The sequencing input was peripheral blood. The rearrangement links TRBV2 to TRBJ1-4; 7 nucleotides line up with TRBD1. CDR3 loop: CASNTGETNEKLFF. In DNA form, the CDR3 reads TGTGCCAGCAACACAGGGGAAACTAATGAAAAACTGTTTTTT.